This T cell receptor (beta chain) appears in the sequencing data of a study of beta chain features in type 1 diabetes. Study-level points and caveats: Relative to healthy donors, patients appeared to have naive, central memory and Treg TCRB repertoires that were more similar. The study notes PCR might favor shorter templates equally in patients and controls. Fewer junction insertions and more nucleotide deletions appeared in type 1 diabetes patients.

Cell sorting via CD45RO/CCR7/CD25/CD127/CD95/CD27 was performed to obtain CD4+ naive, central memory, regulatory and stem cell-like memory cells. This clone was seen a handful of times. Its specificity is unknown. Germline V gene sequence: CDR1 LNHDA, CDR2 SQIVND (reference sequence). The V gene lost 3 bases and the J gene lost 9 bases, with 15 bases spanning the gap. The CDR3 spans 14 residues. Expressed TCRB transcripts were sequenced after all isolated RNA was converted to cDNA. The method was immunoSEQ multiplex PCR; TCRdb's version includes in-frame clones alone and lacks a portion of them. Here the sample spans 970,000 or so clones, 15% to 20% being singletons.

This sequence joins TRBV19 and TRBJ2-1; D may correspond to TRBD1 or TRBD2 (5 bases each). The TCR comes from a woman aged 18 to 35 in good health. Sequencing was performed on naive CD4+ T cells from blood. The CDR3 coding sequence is TGTGCCAGTAGTATCGGGGCTAGCTTCTTTGAGCAGTTCTTC. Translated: CASSIGASFFEQFF. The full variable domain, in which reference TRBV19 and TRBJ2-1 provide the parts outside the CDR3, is DGGITQSPKYLFRKEGQNVTLSCEQNLNHDAMYWYRQDPGQGLRLIYYSQIVNDFQKGDIAEGYSVSREKKESFPLTVTSAQKNPTAFYLCASSIGASFFEQFFGPGTRLTVL.